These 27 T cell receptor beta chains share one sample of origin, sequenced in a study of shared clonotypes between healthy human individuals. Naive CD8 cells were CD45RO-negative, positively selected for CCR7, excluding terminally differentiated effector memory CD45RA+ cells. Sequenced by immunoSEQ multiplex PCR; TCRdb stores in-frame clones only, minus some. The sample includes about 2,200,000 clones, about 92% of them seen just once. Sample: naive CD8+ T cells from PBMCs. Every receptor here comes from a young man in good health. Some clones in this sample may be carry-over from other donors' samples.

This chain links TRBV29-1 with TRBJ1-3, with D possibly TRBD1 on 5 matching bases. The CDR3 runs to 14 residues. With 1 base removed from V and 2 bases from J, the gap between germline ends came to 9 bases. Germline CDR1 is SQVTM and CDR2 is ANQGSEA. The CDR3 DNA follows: TGCAGCGTTGAAGTTGAGACAGCTGGAAACACCATATATTTT. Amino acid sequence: CSVEVETAGNTIYF.

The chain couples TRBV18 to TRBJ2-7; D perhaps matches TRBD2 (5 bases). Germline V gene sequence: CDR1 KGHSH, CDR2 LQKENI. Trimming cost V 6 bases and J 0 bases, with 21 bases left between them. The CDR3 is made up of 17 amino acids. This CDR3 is CASSPRGEGRSSYEQYF. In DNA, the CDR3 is TGTGCCAGCTCCCCCCGGGGAGAAGGAAGAAGCTCCTACGAGCAGTACTTC.

CDR3 region: CAISYSGRGTDTQYF. CDR3 nucleotide sequence: TGTGCCATCAGCTATAGCGGGAGGGGCACAGATACGCAGTATTTT. This chain connects TRBV10-3 to TRBJ2-3; TRBD2 agrees at 11 bases. V gave up 6 bases and J gave up 1 base; unmatched junction bases: 3. Germline V gene sequence: CDR1 ENHRY, CDR2 SYGVKD. This CDR3 has 15 amino acids.

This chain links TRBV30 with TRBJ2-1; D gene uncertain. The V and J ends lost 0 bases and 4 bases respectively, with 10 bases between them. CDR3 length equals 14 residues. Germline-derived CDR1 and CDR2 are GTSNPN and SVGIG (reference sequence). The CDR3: CAWSVLSGYNEQFF. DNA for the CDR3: TGTGCCTGGAGTGTACTTTCTGGGTACAATGAGCAGTTCTTC.

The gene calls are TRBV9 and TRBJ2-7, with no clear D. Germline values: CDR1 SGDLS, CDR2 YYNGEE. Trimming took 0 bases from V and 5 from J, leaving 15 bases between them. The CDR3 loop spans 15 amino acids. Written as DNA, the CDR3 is TGTGCCAGCAGCGTAGTTGCGAATGACGCGAACGAGCAGTACTTC. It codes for CASSVVANDANEQYF.

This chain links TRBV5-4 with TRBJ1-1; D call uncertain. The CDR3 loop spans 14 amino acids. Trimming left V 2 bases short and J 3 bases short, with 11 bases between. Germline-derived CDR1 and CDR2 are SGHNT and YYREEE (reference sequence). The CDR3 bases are TGTGCCAGCAGCTTCAATGGGGTCGACACTGAAGCTTTCTTT. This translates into CASSFNGVDTEAFF.

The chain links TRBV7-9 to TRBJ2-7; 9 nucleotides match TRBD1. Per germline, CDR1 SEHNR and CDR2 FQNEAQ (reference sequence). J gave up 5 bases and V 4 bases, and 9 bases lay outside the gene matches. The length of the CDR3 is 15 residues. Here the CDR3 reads CASSSPGTGYNEQYF. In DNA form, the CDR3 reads TGTGCCAGCAGCTCCCCCGGGACAGGGTATAACGAGCAGTACTTC.

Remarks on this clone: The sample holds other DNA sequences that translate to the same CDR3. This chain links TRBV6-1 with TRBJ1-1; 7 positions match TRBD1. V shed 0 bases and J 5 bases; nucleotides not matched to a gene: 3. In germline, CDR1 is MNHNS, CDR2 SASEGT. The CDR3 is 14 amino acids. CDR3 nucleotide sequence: TGTGCCAGCAGTGAAGCGAGGGGGCGTACTGAAGCTTTCTTT. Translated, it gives CASSEARGRTEAFF.

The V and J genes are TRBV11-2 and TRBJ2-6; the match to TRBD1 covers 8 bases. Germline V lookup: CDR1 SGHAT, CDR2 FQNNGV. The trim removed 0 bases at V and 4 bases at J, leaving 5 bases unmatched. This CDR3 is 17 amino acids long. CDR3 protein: CASSLDPDREGANVLTF. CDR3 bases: TGTGCCAGCAGCTTAGACCCGGACAGGGAAGGGGCCAACGTCCTGACTTTC.

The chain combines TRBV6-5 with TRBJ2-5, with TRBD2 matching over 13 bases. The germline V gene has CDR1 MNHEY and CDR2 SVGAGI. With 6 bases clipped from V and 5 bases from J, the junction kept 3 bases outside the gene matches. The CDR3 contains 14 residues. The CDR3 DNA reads TGTGCCAGCAGACTAGCGGGAGGGCCCGAGACCCAGTACTTC. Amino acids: CASRLAGGPETQYF.

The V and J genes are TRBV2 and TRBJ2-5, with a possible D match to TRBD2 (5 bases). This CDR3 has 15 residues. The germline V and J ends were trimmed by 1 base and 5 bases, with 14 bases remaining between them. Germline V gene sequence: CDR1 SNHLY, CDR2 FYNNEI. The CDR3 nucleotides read TGTGCCAGCAGTGAAGGCCCGTTACTAGGGGAGACCCAGTACTTC. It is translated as CASSEGPLLGETQYF.

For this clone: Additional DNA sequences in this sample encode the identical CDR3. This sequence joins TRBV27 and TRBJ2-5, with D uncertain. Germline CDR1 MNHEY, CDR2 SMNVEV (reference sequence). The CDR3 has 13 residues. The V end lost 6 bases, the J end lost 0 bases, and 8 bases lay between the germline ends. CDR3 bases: TGTGCCAGCAGCCCAAGGTACCAAGAGACCCAGTACTTC. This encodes CASSPRYQETQYF.

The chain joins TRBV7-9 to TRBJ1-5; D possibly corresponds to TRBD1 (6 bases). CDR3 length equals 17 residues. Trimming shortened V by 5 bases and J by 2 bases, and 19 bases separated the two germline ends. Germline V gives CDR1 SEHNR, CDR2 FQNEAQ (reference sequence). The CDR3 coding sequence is TGTGCCAGCAGCCCAAACCAGGGGCCGTATGGCAATCAGCCCCAGCATTTT. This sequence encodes CASSPNQGPYGNQPQHF.

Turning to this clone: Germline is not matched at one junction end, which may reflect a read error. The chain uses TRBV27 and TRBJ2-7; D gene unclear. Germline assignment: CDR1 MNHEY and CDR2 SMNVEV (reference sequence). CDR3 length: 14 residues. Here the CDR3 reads CASRPYSSSHEQYF. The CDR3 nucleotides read TGTGCCAGCAGGCCCTATAGTAGCTCCCACGAGCAGTACTTC.

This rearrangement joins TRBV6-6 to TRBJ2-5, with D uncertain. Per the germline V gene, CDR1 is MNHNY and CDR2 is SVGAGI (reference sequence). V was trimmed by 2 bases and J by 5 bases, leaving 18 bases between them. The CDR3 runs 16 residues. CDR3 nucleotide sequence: TGTGCCAGCAGTTACAGGGATAGTGATCTTCGGGAGACCCAGTACTTC. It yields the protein CASSYRDSDLRETQYF.

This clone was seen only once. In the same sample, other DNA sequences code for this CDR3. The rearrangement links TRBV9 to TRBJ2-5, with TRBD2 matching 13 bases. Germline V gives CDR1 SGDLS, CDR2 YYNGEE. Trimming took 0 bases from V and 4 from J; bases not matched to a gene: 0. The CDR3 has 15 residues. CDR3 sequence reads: CASSVGLAGGETQYF. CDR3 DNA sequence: TGTGCCAGCAGCGTAGGACTAGCGGGAGGAGAGACCCAGTACTTC.

This CDR3 reads CASSLLGIGTGIYGYTF. The CDR3 nucleotides are TGTGCCAGCAGCTTGCTTGGGATCGGGACAGGAATTTATGGCTACACCTTC. V is TRBV5-6 and J is TRBJ1-2; 8 positions match TRBD1. V lost 1 base and J lost 5; bases outside the gene matches: 13. Germline lookup yields CDR1 SGHDT and CDR2 YYEEEE. The CDR3 spans 17 residues.

CDR3 amino acids: CASSHATGLETQYF. The CDR3 coding sequence is TGTGCCAGCAGCCATGCGACAGGGCTGGAGACCCAGTACTTC. The chain has TRBV5-6 and TRBJ2-5; 7 positions match TRBD1. V gave up 4 bases and J gave up 5 bases; unmatched junction bases: 8. Germline assignment: CDR1 SGHDT and CDR2 YYEEEE. The CDR3 is 14 residues long. The whole variable domain, remainder taken from reference TRBV5-6 and TRBJ2-5, is DAGVTQSPTHLIKTRGQQVTLRCSPKSGHDTVSWYQQALGQGPQFIFQYYEEEERQRGNFPDRFSGHQFPNYSSELNVNALLLGDSALYLCASSHATGLETQYFGPGTRLLVL.

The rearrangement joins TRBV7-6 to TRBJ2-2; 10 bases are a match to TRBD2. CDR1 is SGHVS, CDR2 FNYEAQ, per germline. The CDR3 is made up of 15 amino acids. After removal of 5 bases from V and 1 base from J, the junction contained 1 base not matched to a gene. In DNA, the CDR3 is TGTGCCAGCAGCGGACTAGCGGAGAACACCGGGGAGCTGTTTTTT. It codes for CASSGLAENTGELFF.

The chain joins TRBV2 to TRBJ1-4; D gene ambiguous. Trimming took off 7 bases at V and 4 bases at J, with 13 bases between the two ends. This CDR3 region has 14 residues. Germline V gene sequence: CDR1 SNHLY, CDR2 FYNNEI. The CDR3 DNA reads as TGTGCCAGCATCCCAAGGGCGAGTAATGAAAAACTGTTTTTT. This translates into CASIPRASNEKLFF.

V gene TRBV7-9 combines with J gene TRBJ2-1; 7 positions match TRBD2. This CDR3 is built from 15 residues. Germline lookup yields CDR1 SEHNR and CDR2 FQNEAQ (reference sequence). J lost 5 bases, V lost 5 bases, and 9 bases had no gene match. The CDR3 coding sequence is TGTGCCAGCAGCAACGCGGCGGGAGTGGACAATGAGCAGTTCTTC. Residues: CASSNAAGVDNEQFF.

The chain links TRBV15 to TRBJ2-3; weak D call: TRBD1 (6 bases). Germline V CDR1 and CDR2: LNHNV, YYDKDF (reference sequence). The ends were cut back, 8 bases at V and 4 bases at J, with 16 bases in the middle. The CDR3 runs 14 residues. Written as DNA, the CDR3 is TGTGCCACCGCCATAGGGGGTGGGGCAGATACGCAGTATTTT. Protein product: CATAIGGGADTQYF. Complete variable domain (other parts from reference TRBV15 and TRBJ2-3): DAMVIQNPRYQVTQFGKPVTLSCSQTLNHNVMYWYQQKSSQAPKLLFHYYDKDFNNEADTPDNFQSRRPNTSFCFLDIRSPGLGDTAMYLCATAIGGGADTQYFGPGTRLTVL.

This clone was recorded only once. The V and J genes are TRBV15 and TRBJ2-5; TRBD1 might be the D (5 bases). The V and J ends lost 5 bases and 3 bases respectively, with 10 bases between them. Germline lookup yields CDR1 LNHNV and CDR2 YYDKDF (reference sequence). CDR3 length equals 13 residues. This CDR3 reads CATSFAREETQYF. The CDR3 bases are TGTGCCACCAGCTTCGCCAGGGAAGAGACCCAGTACTTC.

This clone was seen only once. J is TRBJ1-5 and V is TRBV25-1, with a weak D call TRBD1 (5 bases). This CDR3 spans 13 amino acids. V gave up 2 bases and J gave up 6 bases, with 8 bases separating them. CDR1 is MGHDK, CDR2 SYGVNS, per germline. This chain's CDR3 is CASSEGGSQPQHF. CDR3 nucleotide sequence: TGTGCCAGCAGTGAAGGGGGGAGTCAGCCCCAGCATTTT.

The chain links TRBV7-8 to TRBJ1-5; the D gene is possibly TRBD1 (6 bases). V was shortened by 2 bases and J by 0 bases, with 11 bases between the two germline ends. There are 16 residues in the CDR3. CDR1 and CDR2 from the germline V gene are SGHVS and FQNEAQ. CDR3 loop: CASSLSGDTSNQPQHF. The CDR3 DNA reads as TGTGCCAGCAGCTTATCCGGGGACACTAGCAATCAGCCCCAGCATTTT.

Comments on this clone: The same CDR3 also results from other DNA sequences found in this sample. In nucleotides, the CDR3 is TGTGCCAGCAGTTTGCGGGGGGCGAACACTGAAGCTTTCTTT. It specifies CASSLRGANTEAFF. The chain uses TRBV28 and TRBJ1-1; a possible D gene is TRBD1 (6 bases). In germline, CDR1 is MDHEN, CDR2 SYDVKM. This CDR3 has 14 amino acids. Trimming shortened V by 3 bases and J by 1 base, and 9 bases separated the two germline ends.

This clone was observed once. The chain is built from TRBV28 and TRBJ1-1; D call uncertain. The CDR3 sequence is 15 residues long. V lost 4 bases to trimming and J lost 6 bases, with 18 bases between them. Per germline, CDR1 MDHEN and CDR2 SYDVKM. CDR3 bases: TGTGCCAGCAGTTCCACCCTTCCACCCGTCCCTGAAGCTTTCTTT. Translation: CASSSTLPPVPEAFF.